This entry features one T cell receptor (beta chain) sequence. A junction boundary mismatches the germline segment, possibly from a read error. MiXCR, run by TCRdb on the PCR reads, gives a single entry per CDR3 protein. The repertoire consists of some 84,000 distinct CDR3 sequences, with 50% to 65% occurring once and the leading ten covering around 15%. This sample is drawn from a study of CDR3 diversity in severe acne. The CDR3 runs to 13 residues. Germline CDR1 reads PRHDT; CDR2 reads FYEKMQ (reference sequence). The clonotype comes from a male donor in good health, without acne. The chain recombines TRBV13 with TRBJ2-7; D remains ambiguous. The specimen was blood. The CDR3 coding sequence is TGTGCCACCAGCAGAGCCCCAAAGGAGGAGCAGTACTTC. Its translation is CATSRAPKEEQYF.